This T cell receptor beta chain was identified during a study of T cells after yellow fever vaccination. Study observations and caveats: Weaker overall was a secondary response that nonetheless peaked faster, on day 5 versus 15. Most clones from primary vaccination were detected again post-booster (just over 95% CD4, 88% CD8). Abundant clonotypes from the bulk population could contaminate FACS-sorted repertoires.

Germline V gene lookup returns CDR1 DFQATT and CDR2 SNEGSKA (reference sequence). V shed 6 bases and J shed 2 bases, with 17 bases lying between them. The CDR3 extends over 14 amino acids. This clonotype was picked up many times. Its cognate antigen is unknown. TCRdb ran MiXCR on the 5' RACE reads and lists one entry per CDR3 protein. The table includes about 230,000 distinct CDR3 sequences, approximately 6.8% detected once. The rearrangement joins TRBV20-1 to TRBJ2-7, with D perhaps matching TRBD1 or TRBD2 (6 bases each). The sample here was CD4+ T cells sorted from PBMCs, taken on the day of the yellow fever booster vaccination. This TCR derives from a man aged 30-40 years who received the YFV17D yellow fever vaccine. The CDR3 nucleotides are TGCAGTGCGTTGAGGGGGGCGGCCCCCTACGAGCAGTACTTC. It encodes CSALRGAAPYEQYF.